This T cell receptor beta chain was found in a study of blood T cell repertoires in COVID-19. Study at large: Samples taken during acute and convalescent COVID-19 were collected in the United States, Italy and Spain. T cells, B-cell-depleted T cells, or PBMCs provided the cDNA or gDNA that served as material.

The junction had 1 base not matched to a gene; V was cut back by 0 bases and J by 5 bases. The CDR3 length is 14 residues. The germline V gene has CDR1 SGHRS and CDR2 YFSETQ. Authors' analysis steps: Researchers report that nucleated cell counts were estimated from reference gene primer amplification. Profiling relied on immunoSEQ multiplex PCR, and the TCRdb table lists in-frame clones only, not all of them. The DNA was the basis for D and trimming; V, J and clone size are from that table. The sample lists about 130,000 clones; just under 85% were seen once. Sample: peripheral blood. The receptor's source is a human donor in a cohort sampled during active COVID-19. The chain is built from TRBV5-1 and TRBJ2-2, with 7 positions matching TRBD2. The CDR3 nucleotides read TGCGCCAGCAGCTTGGTCGGGAGGACCGGGGAGCTGTTTTTT. This sequence encodes CASSLVGRTGELFF. Variable domain in full (rest from reference TRBV5-1 and TRBJ2-2): KAGVTQTPRYLIKTRGQQVTLSCSPISGHRSVSWYQQTPGQGLQFLFEYFSETQRNKGNFPGRFSGRQFSNSRSEMNVSTLELGDSALYLCASSLVGRTGELFFGEGSRLTVL.